This TCR beta chain was retrieved from a study of PD-L1 blockade in urothelial cancer. Study-wide background: Prior exposure to chemotherapy in patients amounted to 0 to 3 regimens received. Notes on the study in general: In blood at 3 weeks, tumor-associated clones expanded more among patients with durable benefit.

V lost 3 bases, J lost 6 bases, and 10 bases stayed unmatched. The germline gives CDR1 SGHRS, CDR2 YFSETQ. The CDR3 covers 16 residues. A word on this clone: Its specificity is unknown.

Time point denoted: pretreatment peripheral blood. Sampling of each patient yielded between 1 and 8 specimens, collected pretreatment and on-treatment. Synthetic spike-ins, TCR analog templates, were added into each PCR. Profiled with immunoSEQ multiplex PCR; TCRdb holds only in-frame clones, not every one. The sample holds roughly 130,000 clones, roughly 83% seen once. This chain connects TRBV5-1 to TRBJ1-2, with 11 bases aligning to TRBD1. The TCR sequence derives from a man aged 45-60 years with urothelial cancer. Specimen: PBMCs, collected around atezolizumab (anti-PD-L1) treatment. The DNA for the CDR3 is TGCGCCAGCAGCTGGGACAGGGGGAAGAGGGAGGATGGCTACACCTTC. It encodes CASSWDRGKREDGYTF.